The TCR beta chain described here comes from a study of blood T cells in healthy people across ages. Those donating, healthy Caucasian individuals from Russia, were aged roughly 6 to 100. The sample, 9 to 10 milliliters of peripheral blood, was drawn from each donor. Total RNA, at least 5 micrograms per sample, came from PBMCs. For the second PCR, which ran for about 6 to 11 cycles, a sample-barcoded 5' primer and a J-beta primer mix were used. TCRdb passed the 5' RACE reads through MiXCR, listing each CDR3 protein once. The table shows about 810,000 distinct CDR3 sequences, with about 34% occurring only once. The CDR3 is made up of 14 amino acids. With 1 base removed from V and 6 bases from J, the gap between germline ends came to 12 bases. Germline loops: CDR1 SGHVS, CDR2 FNYEAQ.

This sequence was found in a man aged 18 to 30 in good health. The sample was blood. This chain uses TRBV7-6 with TRBJ1-1; no clear D gene. CDR3 nucleotide sequence: TGTGCCAGCAGCTTAGAGGCAGCGGGCCCTGAAGCTTTCTTT. Translated, it gives CASSLEAAGPEAFF.